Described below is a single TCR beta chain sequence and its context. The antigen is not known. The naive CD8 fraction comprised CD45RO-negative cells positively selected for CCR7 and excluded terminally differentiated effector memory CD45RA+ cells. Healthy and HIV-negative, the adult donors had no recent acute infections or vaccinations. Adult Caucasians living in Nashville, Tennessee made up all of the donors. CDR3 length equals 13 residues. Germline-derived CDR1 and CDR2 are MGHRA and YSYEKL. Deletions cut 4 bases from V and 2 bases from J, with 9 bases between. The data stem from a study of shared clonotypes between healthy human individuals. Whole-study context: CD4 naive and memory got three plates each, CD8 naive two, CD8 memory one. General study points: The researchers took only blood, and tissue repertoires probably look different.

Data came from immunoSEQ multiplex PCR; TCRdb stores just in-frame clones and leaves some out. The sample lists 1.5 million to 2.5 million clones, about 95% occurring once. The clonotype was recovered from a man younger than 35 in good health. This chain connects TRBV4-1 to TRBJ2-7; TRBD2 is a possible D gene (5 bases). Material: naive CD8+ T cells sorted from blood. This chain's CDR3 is CASSPGETYEQYF. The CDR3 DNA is TGCGCCAGCAGCCCCGGGGAAACCTACGAGCAGTACTTC.